This T cell receptor (beta chain) came from a study of cytomegalovirus exposure and HLA in healthy donors. The method was immunoSEQ multiplex PCR; TCRdb's version includes in-frame clones alone and lacks a portion of them. The repertoire holds tens of thousands of clones, with 88% as singletons. The germline V gene has CDR1 SGHRS and CDR2 YFSETQ. This CDR3 has 13 amino acids. V lost 0 bases, J lost 5 bases, and 7 bases lay in between. The sequence was obtained from a young woman in good health and CMV-seronegative. The chain has TRBV5-1 and TRBJ2-3; D is unclear. Sequencing used PBMCs. Here the CDR3 DNA reads TGCGCCAGCAGCTTGGCCAGAGGAGATACGCAGTATTTT. Protein: CASSLARGDTQYF.